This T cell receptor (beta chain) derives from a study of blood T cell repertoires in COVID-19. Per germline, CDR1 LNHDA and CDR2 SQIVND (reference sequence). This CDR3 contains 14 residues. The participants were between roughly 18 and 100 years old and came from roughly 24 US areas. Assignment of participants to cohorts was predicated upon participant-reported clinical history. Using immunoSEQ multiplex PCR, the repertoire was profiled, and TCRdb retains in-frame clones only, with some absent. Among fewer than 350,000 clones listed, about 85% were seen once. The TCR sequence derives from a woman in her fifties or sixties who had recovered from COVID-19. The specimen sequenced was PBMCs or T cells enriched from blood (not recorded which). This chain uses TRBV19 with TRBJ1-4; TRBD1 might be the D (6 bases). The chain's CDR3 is CAAVPRGANEKLFF. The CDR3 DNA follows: TGTGCAGCCGTCCCCAGGGGTGCTAATGAAAAACTGTTTTTT.